Included here is one TCR beta chain sequence, with context. These data originate in a study of blood T cell repertoires in COVID-19. The overall study: There were acute and convalescent COVID-19 samples, and they came from the United States, Italy and Spain. The cDNA or gDNA used as material had been derived from T cells, B-cell-depleted T cells, or PBMCs.

Only in-frame clones appear in the TCRdb table, and some are missing; sequencing was by immunoSEQ multiplex PCR. Among 20,000 to 30,000 clones listed, around 90% were seen once. This receptor was obtained from a human donor in a cohort sampled during active COVID-19. Source material: peripheral blood.

CDR3 loop: CASSRTGSGANVLTF. In DNA, the CDR3 is TGTGCCAGCAGTCGGACAGGGTCCGGGGCCAACGTCCTGACTTTC. The rearrangement joins TRBV5-5 to TRBJ2-6, with 8 bases aligning to TRBD1. Germline V CDR1 and CDR2: SGHKS, YYEKEE (reference sequence). After removal of 5 bases from V and 4 bases from J, the junction contained 5 bases not matched to a gene. CDR3 length: 15 residues.